A selection of T cell receptor beta chains follows, all from one sample in a study of read filtering for tumor transcriptome and immune sequencing. Via MiXCR, TCRdb re-called the reads, giving one row per CDR3 protein. In the table there are roughly 90,000 distinct CDR3 sequences, around 12% of which are singletons. Material for sequencing was a population of CD138-negative cells sorted from bone marrow. All receptors derive from a donor at least 40 years old with multiple myeloma. Both conserved end residues are part of each CDR3. The order of the fields is CDR3 DNA, CDR3 protein, V gene, clone size, J gene, D gene. The D gene is left open where the match is weak. Size values are once, few and many counts, or a class for expanded clones, and some rows have none.

CDR3nt: TGCGCCAGCAGCTCTATGACAGGCAACACTGAAGCTTTCTTT
CDR3aa: CASSSMTGNTEAFF
v_gene: TRBV5-1
abundance: .
j_gene: TRBJ1-1
d_gene: .

CDR3nt: TGCGCCAGCAGCTTACTAGCGGGCACCTTCTACGAGCAGTACTTC
CDR3aa: CASSLLAGTFYEQYF
v_gene: TRBV5-1
abundance: many
j_gene: TRBJ2-7
d_gene: TRBD2

CDR3nt: TGTGCCAGCAGCCAAGACCCTAGGGGTGGCAATGAGCAGTTCTTC
CDR3aa: CASSQDPRGGNEQFF
v_gene: TRBV3-1
abundance: few
j_gene: TRBJ2-1
d_gene: .

CDR3nt: TGTGCCAGCAGCCGAGAACTAGCGGGAAACGAGCAGTACTTC
CDR3aa: CASSRELAGNEQYF
v_gene: TRBV3-1
abundance: many
j_gene: TRBJ2-7
d_gene: TRBD2

CDR3nt: TGCAGTGCTACCTGGGACTTCACAGATACGCAGTATTTT
CDR3aa: CSATWDFTDTQYF
v_gene: TRBV20-1
abundance: many
j_gene: TRBJ2-3
d_gene: .

CDR3nt: TGTGCCAGTTCACCGGGACTTAAGACCTACGAGCAGTACTTC
CDR3aa: CASSPGLKTYEQYF
v_gene: TRBV7-9
abundance: few
j_gene: TRBJ2-7
d_gene: .

CDR3nt: TGTGCCAGCAGTTTACGGCGTACACGTCAAATCTCCGGGGAGCTGTTTTTT
CDR3aa: CASSLRRTRQISGELFF
v_gene: TRBV28
abundance: many
j_gene: TRBJ2-2
d_gene: .

CDR3nt: TGCAGCGTCCTTATTCTACTAGGGCCACTAAAAAACATTCAGTACTTC
CDR3aa: CSVLILLGPLKNIQYF
v_gene: TRBV29-1
abundance: many
j_gene: TRBJ2-4
d_gene: .

CDR3nt: TGTGCCAGCAGCTCCCGGACTAGCGGGAGCTCCTACAATGAGCAGTTCTTC
CDR3aa: CASSSRTSGSSYNEQFF
v_gene: TRBV3-1
abundance: many
j_gene: TRBJ2-1
d_gene: TRBD2

CDR3nt: TGTGCCAGCAGTTTAGACAGGGGGCACTACAATGAGCAGTTCTTC
CDR3aa: CASSLDRGHYNEQFF
v_gene: TRBV12-3/TRBV12-4
abundance: many
j_gene: TRBJ2-1
d_gene: TRBD1

CDR3nt: TGTGCCAGCAGTCACGGACAGGCATCCACCGGGGAGCTGTTTTTT
CDR3aa: CASSHGQASTGELFF
v_gene: TRBV7-3
abundance: many
j_gene: TRBJ2-2
d_gene: TRBD1

CDR3nt: TGCGCCAGCAGCCCCCTGAGCAGGGGAGGAACCGGGGAGCTGTTTTTT
CDR3aa: CASSPLSRGGTGELFF
v_gene: TRBV5-1
abundance: many
j_gene: TRBJ2-2
d_gene: .

CDR3nt: TGTGCCACCAGTGCCCCGGCGGGGGCTAGCGGGATCTACAATGAGCAGTTCTTC
CDR3aa: CATSAPAGASGIYNEQFF
v_gene: TRBV24-1
abundance: many
j_gene: TRBJ2-1
d_gene: TRBD2

CDR3nt: TGCGCCAGCAGCTCGCAGCCCCCGGGCAATGAGCAGTTCTTC
CDR3aa: CASSSQPPGNEQFF
v_gene: TRBV5-1
abundance: many
j_gene: TRBJ2-1
d_gene: .

CDR3nt: TGCAGCGCCCAGACTAGCGGTGTGGGTGAGCAGTTCTTC
CDR3aa: CSAQTSGVGEQFF
v_gene: TRBV29-1
abundance: many
j_gene: TRBJ2-1
d_gene: TRBD2

CDR3nt: TGCGCCAGCAGCCAAGGCCCAGGGAGTGAGCAGTTCTTC
CDR3aa: CASSQGPGSEQFF
v_gene: TRBV4-1
abundance: many
j_gene: TRBJ2-1
d_gene: .

CDR3nt: TGTGCCAGCAGCCGCAACATGAACACTGAAGCTTTCTTT
CDR3aa: CASSRNMNTEAFF
v_gene: TRBV7-3
abundance: many
j_gene: TRBJ1-1
d_gene: .

CDR3nt: TGCAGTGCTTATGAACGGGGCACAGATACGCAGTATTTT
CDR3aa: CSAYERGTDTQYF
v_gene: TRBV20-1
abundance: .
j_gene: TRBJ2-3
d_gene: .

CDR3nt: TGTGCCAGCAGCCGTCGTATGGGGGTTGGGGCCAACGTCCTGACTTTC
CDR3aa: CASSRRMGVGANVLTF
v_gene: TRBV3-1
abundance: many
j_gene: TRBJ2-6
d_gene: .

CDR3nt: TGTGCCAGCACGGGACTAGCGGGAGGAATAGATACGCAGTATTTT
CDR3aa: CASTGLAGGIDTQYF
v_gene: TRBV6-1
abundance: many
j_gene: TRBJ2-3
d_gene: TRBD2

CDR3nt: TGCAGTGCTAGGAGAGCGGAGGAGCAGTTCTTC
CDR3aa: CSARRAEEQFF
v_gene: TRBV20-1
abundance: many
j_gene: TRBJ2-1
d_gene: .

CDR3nt: TGTGCCAGCAGCCCCTCCGGGACAGGGGACGAGCAGTACTTC
CDR3aa: CASSPSGTGDEQYF
v_gene: TRBV4-2
abundance: many
j_gene: TRBJ2-7
d_gene: TRBD1